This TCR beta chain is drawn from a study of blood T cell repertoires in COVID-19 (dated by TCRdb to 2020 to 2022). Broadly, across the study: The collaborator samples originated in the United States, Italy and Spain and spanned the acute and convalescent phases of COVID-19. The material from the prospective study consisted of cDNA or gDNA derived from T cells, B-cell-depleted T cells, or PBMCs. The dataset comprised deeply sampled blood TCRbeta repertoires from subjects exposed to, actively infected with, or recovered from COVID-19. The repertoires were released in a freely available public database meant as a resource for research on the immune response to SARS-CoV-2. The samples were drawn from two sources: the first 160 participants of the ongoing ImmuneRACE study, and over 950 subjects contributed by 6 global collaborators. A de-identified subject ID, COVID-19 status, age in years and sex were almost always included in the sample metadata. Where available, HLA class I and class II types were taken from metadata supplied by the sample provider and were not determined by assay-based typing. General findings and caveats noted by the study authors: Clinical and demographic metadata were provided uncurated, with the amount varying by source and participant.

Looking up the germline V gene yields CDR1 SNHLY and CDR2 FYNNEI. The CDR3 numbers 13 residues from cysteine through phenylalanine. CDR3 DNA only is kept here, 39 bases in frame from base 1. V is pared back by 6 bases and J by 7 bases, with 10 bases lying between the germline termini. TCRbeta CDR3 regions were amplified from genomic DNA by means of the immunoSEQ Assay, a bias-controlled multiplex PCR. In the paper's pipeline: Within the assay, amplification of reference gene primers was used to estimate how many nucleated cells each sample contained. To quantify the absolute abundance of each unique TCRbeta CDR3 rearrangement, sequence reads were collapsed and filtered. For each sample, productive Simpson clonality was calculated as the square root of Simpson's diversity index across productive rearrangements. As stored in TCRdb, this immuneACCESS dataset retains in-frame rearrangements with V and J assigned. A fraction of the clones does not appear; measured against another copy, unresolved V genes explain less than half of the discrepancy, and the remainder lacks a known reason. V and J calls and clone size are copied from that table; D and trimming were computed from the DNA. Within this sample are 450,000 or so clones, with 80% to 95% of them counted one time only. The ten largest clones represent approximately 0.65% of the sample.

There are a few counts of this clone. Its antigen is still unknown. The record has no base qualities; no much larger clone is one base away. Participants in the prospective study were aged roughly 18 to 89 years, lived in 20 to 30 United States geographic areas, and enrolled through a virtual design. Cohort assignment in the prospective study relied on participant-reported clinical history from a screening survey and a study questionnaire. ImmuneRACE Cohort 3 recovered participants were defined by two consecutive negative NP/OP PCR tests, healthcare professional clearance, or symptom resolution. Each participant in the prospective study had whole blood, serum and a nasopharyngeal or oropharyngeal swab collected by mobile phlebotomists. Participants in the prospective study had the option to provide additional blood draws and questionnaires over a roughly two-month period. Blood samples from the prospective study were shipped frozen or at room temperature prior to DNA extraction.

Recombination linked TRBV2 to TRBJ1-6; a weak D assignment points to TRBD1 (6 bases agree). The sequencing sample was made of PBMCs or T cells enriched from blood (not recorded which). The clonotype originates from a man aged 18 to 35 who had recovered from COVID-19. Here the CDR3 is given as CASRGQGNSPLHF. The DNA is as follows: TGTGCCAGCAGAGGGCAGGGGAATTCACCCCTCCACTTT.